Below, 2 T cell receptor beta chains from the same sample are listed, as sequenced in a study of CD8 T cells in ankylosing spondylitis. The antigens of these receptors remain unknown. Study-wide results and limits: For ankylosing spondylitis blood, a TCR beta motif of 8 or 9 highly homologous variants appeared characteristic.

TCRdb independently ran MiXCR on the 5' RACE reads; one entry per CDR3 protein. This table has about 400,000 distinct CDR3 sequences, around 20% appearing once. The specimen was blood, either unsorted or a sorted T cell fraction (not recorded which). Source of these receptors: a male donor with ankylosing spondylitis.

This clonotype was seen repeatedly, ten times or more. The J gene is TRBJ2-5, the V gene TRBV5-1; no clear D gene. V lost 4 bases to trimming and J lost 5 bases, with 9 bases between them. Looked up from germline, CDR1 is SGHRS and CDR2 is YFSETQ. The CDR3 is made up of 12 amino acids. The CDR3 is CASSPSRETQYF. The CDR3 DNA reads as TGCGCCAGCAGCCCGTCTAGGGAGACCCAGTACTTC.

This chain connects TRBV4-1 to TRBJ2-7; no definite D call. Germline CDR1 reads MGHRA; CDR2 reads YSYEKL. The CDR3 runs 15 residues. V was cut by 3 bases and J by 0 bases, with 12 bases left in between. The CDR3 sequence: CASSHIGLSSYEQYF. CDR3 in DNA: TGCGCCAGCAGCCACATAGGGCTTAGCTCCTACGAGCAGTACTTC.